The rows below give T cell receptor beta chains drawn from one sample of a study of CD8+CD57+ T cells in acquired aplastic anemia. Each CDR3 protein is one row after TCRdb ran MiXCR on the reads. The sample holds about 160,000 distinct CDR3 sequences, around 40% seen once. Sequencing was carried out using sorted CD4+, CD8+, or CD8+CD57+ T cells (not recorded which) from PBMCs. The receptors here all came from a human donor in good health. The CDR3 runs from the conserved cysteine through the conserved F or W. D genes are given only for firm matches. Clone size is not always given. Where it is, it says once, few, many or a class for expanded clones.

j_call,d_call,v_call,clone_size,cdr3_aa,cdr3_nt
TRBJ1-1,-,TRBV19,many,CASSPIAGTVNTEAFF,TGTGCCAGTAGTCCGATTGCCGGGACGGTGAACACTGAAGCTTTCTTT
TRBJ2-5,-,TRBV2,few,CASNGIQETQYF,TGTGCCAGCAATGGGATCCAAGAGACCCAGTACTTC
TRBJ2-7,-,TRBV14,many,CASSQYGSSTYEQYF,TGTGCCAGCAGCCAGTACGGGTCGTCAACCTACGAGCAGTACTTC
TRBJ1-1,-,TRBV25-1,-,CASREGIEAFF,TGTGCCAGCAGGGAGGGAATTGAAGCTTTCTTT
TRBJ1-2,-,TRBV20-1,-,CSAEQGSYGYTF,TGCAGTGCGGAACAGGGCTCCTATGGCTACACCTTC
TRBJ1-1,-,TRBV12-3/TRBV12-4,many,CASSRQAGTEAFF,TGTGCCAGCAGTCGACAGGCTGGGACTGAAGCTTTCTTT
TRBJ2-2,-,TRBV5-1,many,CASSEGGVGELFF,TGCGCCAGCAGCGAAGGTGGAGTCGGGGAGCTGTTTTTT
TRBJ2-3,-,TRBV14,-,CASSPYYNGQETTSTGTQYF,TGTGCCAGCAGCCCTTATTACAACGGGCAGGAGACAACTAGCACAGGTACGCAGTATTTT
TRBJ1-6,-,TRBV7-2,many,CASSLARQGPPLHF,TGTGCCAGCAGCTTAGCCCGGCAGGGGCCACCCCTCCACTTT
TRBJ1-1,-,TRBV15,-,CATSRDWKDTEAFF,TGTGCCACCAGCAGAGATTGGAAGGACACTGAAGCTTTCTTT
TRBJ1-5,TRBD1,TRBV27,once,CASSLNRQGHQPQHF,TGTGCCAGCAGTTTAAATAGACAGGGCCACCAGCCCCAGCATTTT
TRBJ1-1,-,TRBV10-1,many,CASSESNRVGTNAFF,TGCGCCAGCAGTGAGTCGAACCGGGTAGGAACGAACGCTTTCTTT
TRBJ2-1,-,TRBV9,many,CASSDTSYPIYEQFF,TGTGCCAGCAGCGATACTAGCTACCCTATCTATGAGCAGTTCTTC
TRBJ2-5,TRBD2,TRBV5-1,-,CASSGREGPQETQYF,TGCGCCAGCAGCGGGCGGGAGGGCCCCCAAGAGACCCAGTACTTC
TRBJ2-3,-,TRBV7-3,many,CASSLGGIGADTQYF,TGTGCCAGCAGCTTAGGCGGGATTGGGGCAGATACGCAGTATTTT
TRBJ2-5,TRBD2,TRBV7-2,-,CASSLAPLPLAGARETQYF,TGTGCCAGCAGCTTAGCGCCGCTACCGCTAGCGGGAGCGCGAGAGACCCAGTACTTC
TRBJ2-7,TRBD1,TRBV19,-,CASSIEQGTPYEQYF,TGTGCCAGTAGTATAGAACAGGGGACACCCTACGAGCAGTACTTC
TRBJ2-1,TRBD2,TRBV6-5,many,CASSSGLAGYNEQFF,TGTGCCAGCAGTTCTGGACTAGCGGGTTACAATGAGCAGTTCTTC
TRBJ2-3,TRBD2,TRBV29-1,many,CSAGLAGGRDTQYF,TGCAGCGCAGGGCTAGCGGGAGGGCGGGATACGCAGTATTTT
TRBJ2-1,-,TRBV7-9,-,CASSLQREQFF,TGTGCCAGCAGCTTGCAGCGGGAGCAGTTCTTC
TRBJ2-5,-,TRBV2,once,CASWGNGGGQETQYF,TGTGCCAGCTGGGGGAACGGAGGGGGACAAGAGACCCAGTACTTC
TRBJ2-1,-,TRBV5-4,many,CASTSLKGPYNEQFF,TGTGCCAGCACCAGCCTAAAGGGTCCCTACAATGAGCAGTTCTTC
TRBJ2-7,TRBD1,TRBV6-1,-,CASGTGAGEQYF,TGTGCCAGCGGCACAGGGGCAGGTGAGCAGTACTTC
TRBJ2-1,-,TRBV10-3,many,CAISDLAGNSYNEQFF,TGTGCCATCAGTGACCTGGCGGGAAACTCCTACAATGAGCAGTTCTTC
TRBJ1-5,TRBD1,TRBV19,-,CASSPGQVDGEPQHF,TGTGCCAGTAGCCCGGGACAGGTCGACGGTGAGCCCCAGCATTTT
TRBJ1-2,TRBD1,TRBV4-3,few,CASSQDQGVWGDIYGYTF,TGCGCCAGCAGCCAAGATCAGGGGGTTTGGGGGGACATCTATGGCTACACCTTC
TRBJ2-7,-,TRBV3-1,many,CASSQESYEQYF,TGTGCCAGCAGCCAAGAATCCTACGAGCAGTACTTC
TRBJ2-7,-,TRBV25-1,many,CASRAGPYEQYF,TGTGCCAGCAGGGCAGGGCCCTACGAGCAGTACTTC
TRBJ2-7,TRBD1,TRBV15,once,CATSLGQGSLQYF,TGTGCCACTTCCCTGGGACAGGGTTCTCTGCAGTACTTC
TRBJ1-2,TRBD1,TRBV24-1,-,CATSDHGTGVSGYTF,TGTGCCACCAGTGACCACGGGACAGGGGTTAGTGGCTACACCTTC
TRBJ1-5,TRBD1,TRBV20-1,-,CSARGQGGQPQHF,TGCAGTGCTAGGGGACAGGGAGGTCAGCCCCAGCATTTT
TRBJ2-1,TRBD2,TRBV11-2,many,CASSFRLAGRGNEQFF,TGTGCCAGCAGCTTCCGACTAGCGGGAAGGGGGAATGAGCAGTTCTTC
TRBJ1-1,-,TRBV15,-,CATSDFSGTEAFF,TGTGCCACCAGTGATTTTTCCGGCACTGAAGCTTTCTTT
TRBJ2-7,TRBD2,TRBV15,-,CATSGDLAGGKRYEQYF,TGCGCCACCAGCGGAGATTTAGCGGGGGGCAAGAGGTACGAGCAGTACTTC